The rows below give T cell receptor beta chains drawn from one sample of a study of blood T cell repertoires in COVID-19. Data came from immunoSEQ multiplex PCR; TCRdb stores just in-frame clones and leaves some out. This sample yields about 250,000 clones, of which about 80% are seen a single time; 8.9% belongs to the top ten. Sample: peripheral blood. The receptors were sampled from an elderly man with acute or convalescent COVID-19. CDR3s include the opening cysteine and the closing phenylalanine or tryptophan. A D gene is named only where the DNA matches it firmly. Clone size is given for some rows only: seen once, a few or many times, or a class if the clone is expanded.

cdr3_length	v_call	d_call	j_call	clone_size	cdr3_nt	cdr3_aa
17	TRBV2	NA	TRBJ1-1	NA	TGTGCCAGCAGTGCCCTGAGTGGGGCGAGCCAAAACACTGAAGCTTTCTTT	CASSALSGASQNTEAFF
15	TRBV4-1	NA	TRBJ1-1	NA	TGCGCCAGCAGCCAAGCGGGGGGGTTGAACACTGAAGCTTTCTTT	CASSQAGGLNTEAFF
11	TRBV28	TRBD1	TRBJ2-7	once	TGTGCCAGCAGTGAAGGGGGCGGGCAGTACTTC	CASSEGGGQYF
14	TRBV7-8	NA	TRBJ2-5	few	TGTGCCAGCAGCTTAGGCAGGGTGGGAGAGACCCAGTACTTC	CASSLGRVGETQYF
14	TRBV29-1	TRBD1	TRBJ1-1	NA	TGCAGCGAGACACAGGGGGCGGGAAACACTGAAGCTTTCTTT	CSETQGAGNTEAFF
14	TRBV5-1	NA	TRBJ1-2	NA	TGCGCCAGCAGTCTGCTGGCAGGGTCCTATGGCTACACCTTC	CASSLLAGSYGYTF
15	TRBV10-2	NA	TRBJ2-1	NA	TGCGCCAGCAGATATAGGGCAGGGGTTCGCAATGAGCAGTTCTTC	CASRYRAGVRNEQFF
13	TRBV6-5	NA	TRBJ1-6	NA	TGTGCCAGCAAAATAGGGGCCAATTCACCCCTCCACTTT	CASKIGANSPLHF
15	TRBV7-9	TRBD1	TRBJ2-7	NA	TGTGCCAGCAGCATAACAGGGGGGCCCTCCTACGAGCAGTACTTC	CASSITGGPSYEQYF
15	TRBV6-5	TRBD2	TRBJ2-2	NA	TGTGCCAGCAGTACAGCGGGGGGAGGAACCGGGGAGCTGTTTTTT	CASSTAGGGTGELFF
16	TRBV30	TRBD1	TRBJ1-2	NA	TGTGCCTACACCTCCCGATTTGGACAGGGGGTCTATGGCTACACCTTC	CAYTSRFGQGVYGYTF
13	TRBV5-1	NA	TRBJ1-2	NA	TGCGCCAGCAGCCAGGACAGTAACTATGGCTACACCTTC	CASSQDSNYGYTF
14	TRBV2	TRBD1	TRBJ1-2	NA	TGTGCCAGCGGTCGACAGGGGGCTAACTATGGCTACACCTTC	CASGRQGANYGYTF
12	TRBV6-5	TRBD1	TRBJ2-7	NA	TGTGCCAGCAACAGGGGATCGGGAGAGCAGTACTTC	CASNRGSGEQYF
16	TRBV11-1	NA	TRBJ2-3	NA	TGTGCCAGCAGCTTAGCGCTGGGCCGGCGGGCAGATACGCAGTATTTT	CASSLALGRRADTQYF
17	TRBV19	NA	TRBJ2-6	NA	TGTGCCAGTAGGCCCTCCCTAGGAGCTTCTGGGGCCAACGTCCTGACTTTC	CASRPSLGASGANVLTF
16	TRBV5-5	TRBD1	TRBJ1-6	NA	TGTGCCAGCAGCTCACTCTCGACAGGGGGGATTTCACCCCTCCACTTT	CASSSLSTGGISPLHF
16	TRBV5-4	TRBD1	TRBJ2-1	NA	TGTGCCAGCAGCTGGGACCGGGACAGGGGAGGAAATGAGCAGTTCTTC	CASSWDRDRGGNEQFF
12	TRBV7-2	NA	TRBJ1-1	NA	TGTGCCAGCAGCCTCCGGGGCACTGAAGCTTTCTTT	CASSLRGTEAFF
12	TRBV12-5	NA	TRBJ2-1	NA	TGTGCTAGTGGGACAGGCTACAATGAGCAGTTCTTC	CASGTGYNEQFF
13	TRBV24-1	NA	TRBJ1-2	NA	TGTGCCACCAGTGATCCCCCAGGAGGCGGCTACACCTTC	CATSDPPGGGYTF
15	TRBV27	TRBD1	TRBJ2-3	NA	TGTGCCAGCAGTTCCAACAGGGGGAGCACAGATACGCAGTATTTT	CASSSNRGSTDTQYF
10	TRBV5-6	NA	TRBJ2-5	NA	TGTGCCAGCGGGGGGGAGACCCAGTACTTC	CASGGETQYF
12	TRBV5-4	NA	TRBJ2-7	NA	TGTGCCAGCAGCAAGAGCTCCTACGAGCAGTACTTC	CASSKSSYEQYF
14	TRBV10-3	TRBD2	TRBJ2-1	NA	TGTGCCATCAAAAGGACTAGCGGGTACAATGAGCAGTTCTTC	CAIKRTSGYNEQFF
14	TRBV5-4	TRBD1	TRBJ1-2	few	TGTGCCAGCAGCTTTTGGGACAGGGGGTCTGGCTACACCTTC	CASSFWDRGSGYTF
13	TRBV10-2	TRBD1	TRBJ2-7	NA	TGCGCCAGCAGGCAGGGGGCCGTCTACGAGCAGTACTTC	CASRQGAVYEQYF
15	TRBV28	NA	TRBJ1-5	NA	TGTGCCAGCAGTTTACCAGGCCGCTTATCGGGAGCCCAGCATTTT	CASSLPGRLSGAQHF
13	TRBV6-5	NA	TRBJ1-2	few	TGTGCCAGCAGGGAGGGGTCGGGCTATGGCTACACCTTC	CASREGSGYGYTF
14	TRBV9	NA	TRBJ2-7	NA	TGTGCCAGCAGCGTAGGGACAGACATCTACGAGCAGTACTTC	CASSVGTDIYEQYF
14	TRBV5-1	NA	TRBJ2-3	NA	TGCGCCAGCAGCTTCGGACAGTTGGCAGATACGCAGTATTTT	CASSFGQLADTQYF
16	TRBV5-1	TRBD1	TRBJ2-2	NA	TGCGCCAGCAGCTTAGCCAGGGGGCGTCAGACCGGGGAGCTGTTTTTT	CASSLARGRQTGELFF
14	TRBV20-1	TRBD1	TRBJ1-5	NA	TGCAGTGCTAGTGACAGGGGGAGCAATCAGCCCCAGCATTTT	CSASDRGSNQPQHF
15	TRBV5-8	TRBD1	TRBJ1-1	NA	TGTGCCAGCAGGTTTAGGGACAGCCGGAACACTGAAGCTTTCTTT	CASRFRDSRNTEAFF
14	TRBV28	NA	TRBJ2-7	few	TGTGCCAGCGTCGGGGGAATTCAGACCTACGAGCAGTACTTC	CASVGGIQTYEQYF
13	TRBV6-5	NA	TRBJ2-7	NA	TGTGCCAGCAGTCAGGGGCCTAGCTACGAGCAGTACTTC	CASSQGPSYEQYF
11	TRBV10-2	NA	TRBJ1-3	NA	TGCGCCAGCACAGGGGGAAACACCATATATTTT	CASTGGNTIYF
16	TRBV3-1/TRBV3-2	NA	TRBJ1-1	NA	TGTGCCAGCAGCCAACAGCCGTTCAGAGGGAACACTGAAGCTTTCTTT	CASSQQPFRGNTEAFF
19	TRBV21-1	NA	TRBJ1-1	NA	TGTGCCAGCAGCAAGGAGGGGAAACAGGGGGCGCCTCCGAACACTGAAGCTTTCTTT	CASSKEGKQGAPPNTEAFF
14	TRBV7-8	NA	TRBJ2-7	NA	TGTGCCAGCAGCTTTGACAGGAACTCCTACGAGCAGTACTTC	CASSFDRNSYEQYF
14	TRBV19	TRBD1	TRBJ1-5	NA	TGTGCCAGTAGTATCGGGACAGTCCCGGGGGCCCAGCATTTT	CASSIGTVPGAQHF
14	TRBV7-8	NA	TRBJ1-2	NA	TGTGCCAGCAGCTTAGCACGCGGGGAAGGTGGCTACACCTTC	CASSLARGEGGYTF
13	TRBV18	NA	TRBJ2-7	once	TGTGCCAGCTCACCATTCGTCTCCTACGAGCAGTACTTC	CASSPFVSYEQYF
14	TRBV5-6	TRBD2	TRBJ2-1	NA	TGTGCCAGCAGCTTGAGCGGGGCCTACAATGAGCAGTTCTTC	CASSLSGAYNEQFF
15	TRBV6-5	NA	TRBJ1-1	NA	TGTGCCAGCAGTTACACCCCTACTATGAACACTGAAGCTTTCTTT	CASSYTPTMNTEAFF
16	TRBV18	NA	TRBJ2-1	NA	TGTGCCAGCTCACCACCGGGCGGGTCTTCCTACAATGAGCAGTTCTTC	CASSPPGGSSYNEQFF
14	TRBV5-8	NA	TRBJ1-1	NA	TGTGCCAGCAGGCGCGGGCTGACGAACACTGAAGCTTTCTTT	CASRRGLTNTEAFF
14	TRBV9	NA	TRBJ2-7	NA	TGTGCCAGCAGCGTTGGCGCAGGGTCCTACGAGCAGTACTTC	CASSVGAGSYEQYF
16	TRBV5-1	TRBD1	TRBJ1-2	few	TGCGCCAGCAGCTTCAACCCCGGGACAGGGGAAGGAGGCTACACCTTC	CASSFNPGTGEGGYTF
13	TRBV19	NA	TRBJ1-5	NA	TGTGCCAGTAGTTGGAGGGGAGGTCAGCCCCAGCATTTT	CASSWRGGQPQHF
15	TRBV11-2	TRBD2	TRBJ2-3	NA	TGTGCCAGCAGCCCCGGTAGGCTAGCGGGAGGGACGCAGTATTTT	CASSPGRLAGGTQYF
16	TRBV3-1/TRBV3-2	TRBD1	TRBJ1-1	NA	TGTGCCAGCAGCCGATCCCCGGGACAGGTGAACACTGAAGCTTTCTTT	CASSRSPGQVNTEAFF
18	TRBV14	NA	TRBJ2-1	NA	TGTGCCAGCAGCCAAAGGGGAATCTTCGCAAGGGGGAAAAATGAGCAGTTCTTC	CASSQRGIFARGKNEQFF
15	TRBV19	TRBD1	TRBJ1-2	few	TGTGCCAGTTCACTCCGGGACAGGGTATCCTATGGCTACACCTTC	CASSLRDRVSYGYTF
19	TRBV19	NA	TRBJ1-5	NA	TGTGCCAGTAGAGACACTGGGTCGGTCAGGCTTTATAGCAATCAGCCCCAGCATTTT	CASRDTGSVRLYSNQPQHF
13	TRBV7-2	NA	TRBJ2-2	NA	TGTGCCAGCAGGCAGGGTTTGACCGGGGAGCTGTTTTTT	CASRQGLTGELFF
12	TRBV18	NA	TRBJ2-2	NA	TGTGCTTCCCGGAGGCAATCCGGGGAGCTGTTTTTT	CASRRQSGELFF